Listed below are T cell receptor beta chains from one sample, sequenced in a study of blood T cell repertoires in COVID-19. Repertoires were generated with immunoSEQ multiplex PCR, while TCRdb's copy carries only in-frame clones and drops some. The data contain 190,000 or so clones, about 81% of them singletons. The sequenced sample was peripheral blood. These receptors originate from a woman of 80 years or more with COVID-19, enrolled during active disease. Each CDR3 is given with its conserved first and last residue. The D gene is left open where the match is weak. Size values are once, few and many counts, or a class for expanded clones, and some rows have none.

15	.	TRBV5-1	TRBJ2-7	TRBD2	TGCGCCAGCAGCTTGGACGGGACTAGCGGGAGTGGGCAGTACTTC	CASSLDGTSGSGQYF
14	.	TRBV9	TRBJ1-1	.	TGTGCCAGCAGCGTAGCTGGGGAGGCCACTGAAGCTTTCTTT	CASSVAGEATEAFF
14	.	TRBV10-3	TRBJ2-3	TRBD1	TGTGCCACCCGGGACAGTCGAGGCGCAGATACGCAGTATTTT	CATRDSRGADTQYF
13	few	TRBV27	TRBJ1-1	.	TGTGCCAGCAGTTTAGAGGGGAACACTGAAGCTTTCTTT	CASSLEGNTEAFF
15	.	TRBV5-1	TRBJ2-1	.	TGCGCCAGCAGCTTGGGCGACAGCTCCTACAATGAGCAGTTCTTC	CASSLGDSSYNEQFF
16	.	TRBV11-3	TRBJ2-3	.	TGTGCCAGCAGCTTATTAGCAGGAGGGAACACAGATACGCAGTATTTT	CASSLLAGGNTDTQYF
15	.	TRBV24-1	TRBJ2-1	TRBD1	TGTGCCACCAGTGATATGGACAGGGAATACAATGAGCAGTTCTTC	CATSDMDREYNEQFF
15	once	TRBV27	TRBJ2-7	.	TGTGCCAGCAGTGCCTCCGGGACTGGCACCTACGAGCAGTACTTC	CASSASGTGTYEQYF
15	.	TRBV6-2/TRBV6-3	TRBJ1-2	TRBD1	TGTGCCAGCAGTTACCCCGGGACAGGCTTATATGGCTACACCTTC	CASSYPGTGLYGYTF
12	.	TRBV27	TRBJ1-2	TRBD1	TGTGCCAGCAAACAGGGGAACTATGGCTACACCTTC	CASKQGNYGYTF
13	.	TRBV6-6	TRBJ2-2	TRBD2	TGTGCCAGCAGATCTAGCGGGACTGGGGAGCTGTTTTTT	CASRSSGTGELFF
15	.	TRBV11-2	TRBJ1-3	.	TGTGCCAGCAGCTTAGATTCAGGGTTCGGAAACACCATATATTTT	CASSLDSGFGNTIYF
16	.	TRBV6-2/TRBV6-3	TRBJ1-6	TRBD1	TGTGCCAGCAGTTTCTCCAGACAGGGGTTCGGTTCACCCCTCCACTTT	CASSFSRQGFGSPLHF
13	.	TRBV30	TRBJ1-2	.	TGTGCCTGGAATCCGGGGGAATCCTATGGCTACACCTTC	CAWNPGESYGYTF
14	.	TRBV5-4	TRBJ2-1	.	TGTGCCAGCAGCTTGGTTGGCTCGCCGGGTGAGCAGTTCTTC	CASSLVGSPGEQFF
16	.	TRBV4-2	TRBJ2-2	TRBD1	TGTGCCAGCAGCCAAGATGGGACAGGGAACACCGGGGAGCTGTTTTTT	CASSQDGTGNTGELFF
11	.	TRBV12-3/TRBV12-4	TRBJ2-7	.	TGTGCCAGCAGCCTAGGGCGGGGGCAGTACTTC	CASSLGRGQYF
11	.	TRBV29-1	TRBJ1-2	.	TGCAGCGTTGTAGCTAACTATGGCTACACCTTC	CSVVANYGYTF
14	.	TRBV6-5	TRBJ1-2	TRBD1	TGTGCCAGCAGTTACCTGGGGACAGCTGCCGGCTACACCTTC	CASSYLGTAAGYTF
15	.	TRBV28	TRBJ1-2	.	TGTGCCAGCAGTTTAATGGGGGCCCTACCCTATGGCTACACCTTC	CASSLMGALPYGYTF
11	.	TRBV20-1	TRBJ2-7	.	TGCAGTGCTATAGGCCCCGGGGAGCAGTACTTC	CSAIGPGEQYF
15	.	TRBV14	TRBJ1-2	TRBD1	TGTGCCAGCAGCCAAGGGACAGGGTTTGTCTATGGCTACACCTTC	CASSQGTGFVYGYTF
15	.	TRBV7-8	TRBJ1-3	TRBD1	TGTGCCAGCAGCCTGGGACAGGGGAGCGGAAACACCATATATTTT	CASSLGQGSGNTIYF
15	.	TRBV6-5	TRBJ1-1	TRBD1	TGTGCCAGCAGTAAACCGCCGGGACAGAGAACTGAAGCTTTCTTT	CASSKPPGQRTEAFF
16	.	TRBV6-5	TRBJ2-1	TRBD2	TGTGCCAGCAGTTACTCCCCTCTAGCGGGGGGTTCCGAGCAGTTCTTC	CASSYSPLAGGSEQFF
14	.	TRBV2	TRBJ2-1	.	TGTGCCAGCAGGACACTCGCAGGAAACAATGAGCAGTTCTTC	CASRTLAGNNEQFF
13	.	TRBV28	TRBJ1-2	.	TGTGCCAGCAGTTCTACAGCCTGGGGCGGCTACACCTTC	CASSSTAWGGYTF
16	once	TRBV19	TRBJ1-6	.	TGTGCCAGTAGTATAGCAGCGAGCTCCTATAATTCACCCCTCCACTTT	CASSIAASSYNSPLHF
16	few	TRBV7-9	TRBJ2-1	TRBD1	TGTGCCAGCAGTTGGGACAGGGGGCGACTTTACAATGAGCAGTTCTTC	CASSWDRGRLYNEQFF
17	.	TRBV7-8	TRBJ1-2	TRBD1	TGTGCCAGCAGCACACGTTTATCCGGGACAGGGGGAGGTGGCTACACCTTC	CASSTRLSGTGGGGYTF
13	.	TRBV19	TRBJ1-2	TRBD1	TGTGCCACCAAACAGGGGGCCTACTATGGCTACACCTTC	CATKQGAYYGYTF
16	.	TRBV18	TRBJ2-2	TRBD2	TGTGCCAGCTCACCAGGGACTAGCGGAAGGGCCGGGGAGCTGTTTTTT	CASSPGTSGRAGELFF
13	.	TRBV5-1	TRBJ1-1	.	TGCGCCAGCAGCGCAACAGGGAACACTGAAGCTTTCTTT	CASSATGNTEAFF
17	.	TRBV5-4	TRBJ2-3	TRBD2	TGTGCCAGCAGCCCGGGACTAGCGGGGGGGCCGGGAGATACGCAGTATTTT	CASSPGLAGGPGDTQYF
14	.	TRBV27	TRBJ2-3	.	TGTGCCAGCAGGCAGGGTTTTAGCACAGATACGCAGTATTTT	CASRQGFSTDTQYF
13	few	TRBV6-5	TRBJ1-2	TRBD1	TGTGCCAGCAGCTCGGGACAGGCACGGGGCTACACCTTC	CASSSGQARGYTF
15	once	TRBV5-1	TRBJ2-1	TRBD2	TGCGCCAGCAGCCCCCAGCGGGGGTGGTACAATGAGCAGTTCTTC	CASSPQRGWYNEQFF
14	.	TRBV28	TRBJ1-2	TRBD1	TGTGCCAGCAGAGCGGGACAGGGGTCCTATGGCTACACCTTC	CASRAGQGSYGYTF